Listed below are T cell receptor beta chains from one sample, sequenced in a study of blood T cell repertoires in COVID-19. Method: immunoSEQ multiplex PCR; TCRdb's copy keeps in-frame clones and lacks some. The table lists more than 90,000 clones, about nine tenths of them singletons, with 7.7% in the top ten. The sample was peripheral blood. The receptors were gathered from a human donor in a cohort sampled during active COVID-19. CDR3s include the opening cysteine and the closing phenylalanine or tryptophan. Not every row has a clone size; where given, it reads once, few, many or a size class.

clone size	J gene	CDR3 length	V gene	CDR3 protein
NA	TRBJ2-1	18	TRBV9	CASSLRTGGQSGYNEQFF
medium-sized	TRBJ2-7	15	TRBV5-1	CASSLIAEGIYEQYF
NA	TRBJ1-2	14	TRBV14	CASSQAGGPYGYTF
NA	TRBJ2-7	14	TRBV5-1	CASSIGTGTYEQYF
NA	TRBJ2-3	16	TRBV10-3	CAISERLAGGQDTQYF
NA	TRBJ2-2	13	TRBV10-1	CASSEPDTGELFF
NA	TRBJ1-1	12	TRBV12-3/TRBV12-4	CASTGTGTEAFF
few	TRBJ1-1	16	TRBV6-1	CASSAGVARMNTEAFF
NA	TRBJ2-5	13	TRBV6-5	CASSYPRGGPQYF
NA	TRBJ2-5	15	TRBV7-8	CASSLASAGWETQYF
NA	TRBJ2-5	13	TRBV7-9	CASSLVSLRTQYF
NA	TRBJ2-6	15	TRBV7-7	CASSPGQAGANVLTF
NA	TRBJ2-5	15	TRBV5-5	CASSLLAGGLETQYF
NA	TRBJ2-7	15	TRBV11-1	CASSRMQGLSYEQYF
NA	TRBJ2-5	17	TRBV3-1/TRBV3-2	CASSHESSGGPQETQYF
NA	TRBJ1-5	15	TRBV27	CASTSDRGGNQPQHF
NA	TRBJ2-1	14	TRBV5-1	CASSLALSDNEQFF
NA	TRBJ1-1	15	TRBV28	CASTDKPPMNTEAFF
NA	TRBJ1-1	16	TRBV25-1	CASSEYGTGGIAEAFF
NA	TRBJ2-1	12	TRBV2	CASRQTINEQFF
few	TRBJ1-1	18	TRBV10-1	CASSPAGETGPMYTEAFF
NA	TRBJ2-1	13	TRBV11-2	CASRSTGYNEQFF
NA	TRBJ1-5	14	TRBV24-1	CATSETGSNQPQHF
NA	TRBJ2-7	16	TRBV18	CASSPSGGTPLREQYF
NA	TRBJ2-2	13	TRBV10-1	CASSLPNTGELFF
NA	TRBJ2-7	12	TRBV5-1	CASSLRGYEQYF
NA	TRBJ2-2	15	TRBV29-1	CSVALQAPYTGELFF
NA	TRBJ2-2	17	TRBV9	CASSVAWREGLTGELFF
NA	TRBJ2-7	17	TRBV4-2	CASSQDFAERRAYEQYF
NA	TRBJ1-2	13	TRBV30	CAWSREGDYGYTF
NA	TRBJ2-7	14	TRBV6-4	CASSESAVRAEQYF
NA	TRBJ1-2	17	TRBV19	CASRARLGDRELYGYTF
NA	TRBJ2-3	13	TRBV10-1	CASSESGVDTQYF
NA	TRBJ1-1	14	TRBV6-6	CASTLLDRGPEAFF
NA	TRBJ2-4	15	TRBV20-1	CSASAAGGAKNIQYF
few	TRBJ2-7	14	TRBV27	CASRGVAASYEQYF
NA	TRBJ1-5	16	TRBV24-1	CATSGTTGESNQPQHF
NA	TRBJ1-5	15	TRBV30	CAWSVAGGLNQPQHF
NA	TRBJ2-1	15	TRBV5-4	CASSGGTGTYNEQFF
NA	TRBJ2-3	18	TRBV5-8	CASSLGGDWTGEGDTQYF
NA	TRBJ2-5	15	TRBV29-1	CSVGIATGVKKTQYF
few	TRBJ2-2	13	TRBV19	CASRQGNTGELFF
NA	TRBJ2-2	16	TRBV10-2	CASSESRPTNTGELFF
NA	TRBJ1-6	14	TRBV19	CASSILGEHSPLHF
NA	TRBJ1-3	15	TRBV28	CASRGGGPKGNTIYF
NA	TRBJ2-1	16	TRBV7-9	CASSPQREAKHNEQFF
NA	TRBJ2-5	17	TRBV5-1	CASSLAGQGAAGETQYF
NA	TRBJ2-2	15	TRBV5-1	CASRYASGIAGELFF
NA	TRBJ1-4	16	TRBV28	CASSLAGTGTGEKLFF
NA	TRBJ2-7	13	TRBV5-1	CASSLLGVAEQYF
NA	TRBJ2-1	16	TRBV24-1	CATSDLLGQGGNEQFF
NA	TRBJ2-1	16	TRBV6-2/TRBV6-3	CASSYSRRGDYNEQFF
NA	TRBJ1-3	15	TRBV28	CASTPTGFSGNTIYF
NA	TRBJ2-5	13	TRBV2	CASKLGAQETQYF
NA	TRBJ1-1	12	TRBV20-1	CSASWGSFEAFF
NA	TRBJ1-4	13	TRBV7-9	CASRGGPNEKLFF
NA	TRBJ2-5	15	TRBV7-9	CASSPLAGVQETQYF